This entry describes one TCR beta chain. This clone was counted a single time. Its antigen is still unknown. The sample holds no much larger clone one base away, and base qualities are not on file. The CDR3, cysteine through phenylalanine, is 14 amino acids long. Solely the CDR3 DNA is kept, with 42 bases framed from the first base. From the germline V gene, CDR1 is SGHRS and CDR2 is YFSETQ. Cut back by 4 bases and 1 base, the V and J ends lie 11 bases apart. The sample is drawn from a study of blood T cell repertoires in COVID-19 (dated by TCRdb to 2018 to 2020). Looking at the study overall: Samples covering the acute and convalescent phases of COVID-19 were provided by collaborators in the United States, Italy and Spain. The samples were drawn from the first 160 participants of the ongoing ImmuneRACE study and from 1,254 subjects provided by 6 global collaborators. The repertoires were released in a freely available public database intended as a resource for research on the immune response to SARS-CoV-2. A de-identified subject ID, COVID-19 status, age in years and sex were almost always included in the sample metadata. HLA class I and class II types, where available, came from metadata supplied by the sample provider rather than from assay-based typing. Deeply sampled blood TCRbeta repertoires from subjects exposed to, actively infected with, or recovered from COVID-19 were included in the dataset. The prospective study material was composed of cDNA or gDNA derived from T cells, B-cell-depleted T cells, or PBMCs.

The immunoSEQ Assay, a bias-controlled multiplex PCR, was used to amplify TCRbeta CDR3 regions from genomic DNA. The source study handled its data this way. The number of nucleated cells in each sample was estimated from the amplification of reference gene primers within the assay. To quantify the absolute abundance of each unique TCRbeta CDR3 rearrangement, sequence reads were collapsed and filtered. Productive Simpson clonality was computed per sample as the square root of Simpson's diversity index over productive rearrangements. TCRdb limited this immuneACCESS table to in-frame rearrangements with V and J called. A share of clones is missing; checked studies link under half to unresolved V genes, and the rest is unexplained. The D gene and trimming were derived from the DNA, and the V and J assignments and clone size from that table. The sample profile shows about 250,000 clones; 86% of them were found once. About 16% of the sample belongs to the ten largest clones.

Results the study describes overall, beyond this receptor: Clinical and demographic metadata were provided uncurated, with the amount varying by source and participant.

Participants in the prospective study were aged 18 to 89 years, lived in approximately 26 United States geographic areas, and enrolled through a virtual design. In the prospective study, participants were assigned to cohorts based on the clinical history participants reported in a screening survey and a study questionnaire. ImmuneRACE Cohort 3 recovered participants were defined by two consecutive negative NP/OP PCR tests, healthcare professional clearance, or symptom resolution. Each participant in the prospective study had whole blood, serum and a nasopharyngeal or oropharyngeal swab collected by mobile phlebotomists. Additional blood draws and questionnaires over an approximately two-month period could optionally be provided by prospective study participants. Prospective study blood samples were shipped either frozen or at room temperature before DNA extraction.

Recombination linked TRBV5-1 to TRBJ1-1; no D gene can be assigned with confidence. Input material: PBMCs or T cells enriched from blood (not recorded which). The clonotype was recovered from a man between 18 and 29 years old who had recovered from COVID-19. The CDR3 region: CASSLYGQNTEAFF. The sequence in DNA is TGCGCCAGCAGCCTTTATGGGCAGAACACTGAAGCTTTCTTT.